One sample yielded the 21 T cell receptor beta chains listed below, sequenced in a study of T cell repertoires in cytomegalovirus infection. TCRdb recomputed calls from the reads with MiXCR, one row per CDR3 protein. The repertoire has 750,000 to 900,000 distinct CDR3 sequences, about 27% of them found once; the top ten carry around 13%. What these receptors recognize is not known. The sample in question was cultured CD8+ T cells from PBMCs, obtained from culture after CMV antigen stimulation. All receptors derive from a human donor in good health (CMV status not recorded). Some clones in this sample may be carry-over from other donors' samples.

This clonotype has a handful of counts. The gene calls are TRBV7-2 and TRBJ2-1; possible D gene TRBD2, 6 bases. Per germline, CDR1 SGHTA and CDR2 FQGNSA. This CDR3 contains 19 residues. With 0 bases removed from V and 3 bases from J, the gap between germline ends came to 21 bases. CDR3 region: CASSLAGGRPLTNYNEQFF. The CDR3 DNA reads TGTGCCAGCAGCTTAGCGGGGGGTCGGCCACTAACCAACTACAATGAGCAGTTCTTC.

This chain joins TRBV4-2 and TRBJ1-5; D not certain. V lost 0 bases and J lost 1, with 13 bases in between. The CDR3 is 17 amino acids. CDR1 and CDR2 from the germline V gene are LGHNA and YNFKEQ. Here the CDR3 reads CASSQDRTGGSNQPQHF. CDR3 coding DNA: TGTGCCAGCAGCCAAGATCGAACGGGCGGGAGCAATCAGCCCCAGCATTTT.

This clonotype was picked up many times. The rearrangement links TRBV7-6 to TRBJ1-1; no reliable D call. The CDR3 is 15 amino acids. Germline V gives CDR1 SGHVS, CDR2 FNYEAQ. Trimming took off 5 bases at V and 1 base at J, with 14 bases between the two ends. CDR3 region: CASSPWDDRNTEAFF. The CDR3 coding sequence is TGTGCCAGCAGCCCCTGGGATGACCGGAACACTGAAGCTTTCTTT. The full variable domain, completed using reference TRBV7-6 and TRBJ1-1, is GAGVSQSPRYKVTKRGQDVALRCDPISGHVSLYWYRQALGQGPEFLTYFNYEAQQDKSGLPNDRFSAERPEGSISTLTIQRTEQRDSAMYRCASSPWDDRNTEAFFGQGTRLTVV.

This clonotype has a count of ten or more. The V and J genes are TRBV7-8 and TRBJ1-6, with 7 bases identical to TRBD1. Germline assignment: CDR1 SGHVS and CDR2 FQNEAQ. The length of the CDR3 is 15 residues. Trimming took 5 bases from V and 9 from J; bases not matched to a gene: 10. Here the CDR3 reads CASSEDRAFGSPLHF. The DNA for the CDR3 is TGTGCCAGCAGCGAAGACAGGGCTTTTGGTTCACCCCTCCACTTT.

This sequence joins TRBV7-3 and TRBJ2-2; D not resolved. CDR1 SGHTA and CDR2 FQGTGA come from the germline V gene. The CDR3 has 13 residues. V dropped 0 bases and J dropped 6 bases, with 5 bases sitting between them. CDR3 residues: CASSLTWPGELFF. Here the CDR3 DNA reads TGTGCCAGCAGCTTAACCTGGCCCGGGGAGCTGTTTTTT.

The table lists this clonotype with a few counts. J is TRBJ2-1 and V is TRBV12-3 or TRBV12-4; 8 nucleotides line up with TRBD2. This CDR3 is 15 amino acids long. Trimming removed 5 bases from V and 0 bases from J; junction bases left unmatched: 3. The CDR3 DNA follows: TGTGCCAGCAGTGCGGGGGGCCCCTCCTACAATGAGCAGTTCTTC. Protein product: CASSAGGPSYNEQFF.

This clonotype was recorded a few times. The V call is TRBV7-9, the J call TRBJ2-1; 8 bases agree with TRBD1. The V segment lost 5 bases and the J segment 8 bases; nucleotides outside the gene matches: 5. The CDR3 is made up of 13 amino acids. Per the germline V gene, CDR1 is SEHNR and CDR2 is FQNEAQ (reference sequence). CDR3 coding DNA: TGTGCCAGCAGCCACCAACAGGGGGATGAGCAGTTCTTC. This sequence encodes CASSHQQGDEQFF.

This chain joins TRBV6-1 and TRBJ2-7; TRBD1 matches 9 bases. The CDR3 extends over 15 amino acids. V lost 5 bases, J lost 6 bases, and 11 bases stayed unmatched. CDR1 and CDR2 (germline): MNHNS, SASEGT. The CDR3 is CASSITGGASPEQYF. CDR3 nucleotide sequence: TGTGCCAGCAGTATTACAGGGGGCGCTTCACCCGAGCAGTACTTC.

This clonotype was seen a few times. The chain couples TRBV6-2 or TRBV6-3 to TRBJ1-2; no clear D. The CDR3 covers 11 residues. Looked up from germline, CDR1 is MNHEY and CDR2 is SVGEGT. V dropped 6 bases and J dropped 8 bases, with 10 bases sitting between them. CDR3 in DNA: TGTGCCAGCAGCTCTAATTTGGGCTACACCTTC. This encodes CASSSNLGYTF.

V and J are TRBV12-5 and TRBJ1-2, with D maybe TRBD1 (5 bases). V lost 4 bases, J lost 2 bases, and 23 bases lay in between. Germline lookup yields CDR1 LGHNT and CDR2 FRNRAP. The CDR3 spans 18 residues. This chain's CDR3 is CASGSGNPAARANYGYTF. DNA for the CDR3: TGTGCTAGTGGTTCTGGTAACCCGGCCGCCAGGGCCAACTATGGCTACACCTTC.

This clonotype has only a few counts. J is TRBJ2-7 and V is TRBV28, with 8 nucleotides matching TRBD1. The germline V gene has CDR1 MDHEN and CDR2 SYDVKM. The V segment lost 7 bases and the J segment 5 bases; nucleotides outside the gene matches: 7. The CDR3 spans 13 residues. For the CDR3, the DNA is TGTGCCAGCACCCGGACAGGGATTGACGAGCAGTACGTC. Translated: CASTRTGIDEQYV.

This clonotype has just a few counts. The chain carries TRBV7-6 and TRBJ2-1, with a tentative D call TRBD1 (6 bases). Per germline, CDR1 SGHVS and CDR2 FNYEAQ. V lost 3 bases and J lost 9, with 9 bases in between. The CDR3 runs to 12 residues. CDR3 DNA: TGTGCCAGCAGCTTTCAGGGGATTGAGCAGTTCTTC. This codes for CASSFQGIEQFF.

At least ten counts were recorded for this clonotype. The gene calls are TRBV7-9 and TRBJ2-5; D is perhaps TRBD1 (6 bases). The CDR3 spans 15 residues. Trimming pared 5 bases from V and 2 bases from J, leaving 15 bases between. From germline, CDR1 is SEHNR and CDR2 FQNEAQ (reference sequence). The CDR3 nucleotides read TGTGCCAGCAGCGCAGCCGGGACACAACAAGAGACCCAGTACTTC. Its translation: CASSAAGTQQETQYF.

This clonotype was observed a handful of times. The chain recombines TRBV12-3 or TRBV12-4 with TRBJ2-1, with D tentatively TRBD2 (6 bases). With 3 bases removed from V and 4 bases from J, the gap between germline ends came to 19 bases. CDR3 length: 17 amino acids. The CDR3 nucleotides read TGTGCCAGCAGTTTTACGGGGGACTTCCTCATTTACAATGAGCAGTTCTTC. The encoded protein is CASSFTGDFLIYNEQFF.

This clonotype was seen many times. CDR3 sequence: CSARDWSGGGLSGELFF. For the CDR3, the DNA is TGCAGTGCTAGAGATTGGTCGGGGGGGGGCCTCTCCGGGGAGCTGTTTTTT. The chain recombines TRBV20-1 with TRBJ2-2; 8 bases line up with TRBD2. V was pared by 0 bases and J by 6 bases, with 12 bases of the junction left unmatched. Germline CDR1 reads DFQATT; CDR2 reads SNEGSKA (reference sequence). There are 17 residues in the CDR3.

The chain joins TRBV19 to TRBJ1-4; weak D call: TRBD1 (5 bases). CDR1 and CDR2 from the germline V gene are LNHDA and SQIVND (reference sequence). The ends were cut back, 0 bases at V and 8 bases at J, with 13 bases in the middle. This CDR3 contains 15 residues. The CDR3: CASSIDRQGFEKLFF. In nucleotides, the CDR3 is TGTGCCAGTAGTATAGATCGCCAGGGTTTCGAAAAACTGTTTTTT.

This rearrangement joins TRBV3-1 to TRBJ2-2, with D perhaps being TRBD1 or TRBD2 (6 bases each). Germline V gene lookup returns CDR1 LGHDT and CDR2 YNNKEL (reference sequence). V lost 4 bases to trimming and J lost 5 bases, with 14 bases between them. The CDR3 has 15 residues. The CDR3 DNA sequence: TGTGCCAGCAGCCCACTAAGGGGGGCTACCGGGGAGCTGTTTTTT. As protein: CASSPLRGATGELFF.

This clonotype occurred once. V usage is TRBV9 and J usage is TRBJ1-1; tentative D call: TRBD1 (5 bases). Trimming left V 1 base short and J 11 bases short, with 18 bases between. This CDR3 contains 14 residues. The V gene's germline CDR1 is SGDLS and CDR2 YYNGEE. This chain's CDR3 is CASSVSGGGAMAFF. In DNA form, the CDR3 reads TGTGCCAGCAGCGTAAGTGGCGGGGGTGCAATGGCTTTCTTT. The full variable domain, in which reference TRBV9 and TRBJ1-1 provide the parts outside the CDR3, is DSGVTQTPKHLITATGQRVTLRCSPRSGDLSVYWYQQSLDQGLQFLIQYYNGEERAKGNILERFSAQQFPDLHSELNLSSLELGDSALYFCASSVSGGGAMAFFGQGTRLTVV.

The chain links TRBV10-3 to TRBJ2-1; D not resolved. Per the germline V gene, CDR1 is ENHRY and CDR2 is SYGVKD. The CDR3 runs to 16 residues. Trimming stripped 0 bases from V and 0 bases from J, with 9 bases between. The CDR3 DNA sequence: TGTGCCATCAGTGAGTCGGTCATTAGCTCCTACAATGAGCAGTTCTTC. Protein sequence: CAISESVISSYNEQFF.

This clonotype occurred a few times. The chain joins TRBV7-2 to TRBJ2-3, with D hard to call. The CDR3 runs 15 residues. Looked up from germline, CDR1 is SGHTA and CDR2 is FQGNSA. Trimming shortened V by 1 base and J by 0 bases, and 8 bases separated the two germline ends. The DNA of the CDR3 is TGTGCCAGCAGCTTAGGGTACAGAAGCACAGATACGCAGTATTTT. Protein: CASSLGYRSTDTQYF.

The chain employs TRBV20-1 and TRBJ2-1; TRBD2 might be the D (5 bases). V was clipped by 1 base and J by 0 bases, with 16 bases between them. The CDR3 is made up of 17 amino acids. Germline V gene lookup returns CDR1 DFQATT and CDR2 SNEGSKA (reference sequence). CDR3 nucleotides: TGCAGTGCTAGAGTCGAACGGAGGAGGAGCTCCTACAATGAGCAGTTCTTC. Protein sequence: CSARVERRRSSYNEQFF.